The 31 T cell receptor beta chains below were found in one sample sequenced in a study of cytomegalovirus exposure and HLA in healthy donors. Here immunoSEQ multiplex PCR was the method, and the copy in TCRdb shows in-frame clones only, minus some. The sample shows about 180,000 clones, approximately 86% of them seen only once. The sequencing sample was made of PBMCs. All receptors come from a man aged 18 to 29 in good health and CMV-seropositive.

The V and J genes are TRBV6-6 and TRBJ2-2; 10 bases are shared with TRBD1. Germline-derived CDR1 and CDR2 are MNHNY and SVGAGI (reference sequence). This CDR3 is 16 amino acids long. V lost 5 bases and J lost 2; bases outside the gene matches: 5. This CDR3 reads CASSRRQGANTGELFF. As DNA, the CDR3 is TGTGCCAGCAGTCGAAGACAGGGGGCTAACACCGGGGAGCTGTTTTTT.

The table lists this clone with a count of one. V and J are TRBV21-1 and TRBJ2-7; the table's D call, TRBD2, has no DNA check behind it. TRBV21-1 is assigned pseudogene status. The CDR3 loop spans 15 amino acids. Here the CDR3 reads CASSTGRGGSYEQYF. For the CDR3, the DNA is TGTGCCAGCAGCACGGGGCGGGGGGGCTCCTACGAGCAGTACTTC.

This clone was picked up one time. This chain connects TRBV27 to TRBJ2-7; 13 nucleotides match TRBD2. The CDR3 spans 15 residues. Germline assignment: CDR1 MNHEY and CDR2 SMNVEV (reference sequence). The trim removed 4 bases at V and 6 bases at J, leaving 6 bases unmatched. DNA for the CDR3: TGTGCCAGCAGTTCCGGACTAGCGGGAGTCCGCGAGCAGTACTTC. Its protein product is CASSSGLAGVREQYF.

The chain links TRBV6-1 to TRBJ1-1, with D maybe TRBD1 (5 bases). This CDR3 spans 14 amino acids. Germline V CDR1 and CDR2: MNHNS, SASEGT. Trimming left V 4 bases short and J 1 base short, with 10 bases between. DNA of the CDR3: TGTGCCAGCAGTGCGGGACTCTGGAACACTGAAGCTTTCTTT. Its protein product is CASSAGLWNTEAFF.

In its sample, this clone was seen a few times. The chain joins TRBV5-1 to TRBJ2-5, with TRBD1 matching over 7 bases. Germline values: CDR1 SGHRS, CDR2 YFSETQ. The CDR3 runs to 15 residues. Trimming removed 0 bases from V and 1 base from J; junction bases left unmatched: 3. The CDR3: CASSLADRAQETQYF. The CDR3 DNA reads TGCGCCAGCAGCTTGGCCGACAGGGCCCAAGAGACCCAGTACTTC.

This chain links TRBV7-3 with TRBJ2-1, with TRBD1 as a possible D gene (5 bases). Germline loops: CDR1 SGHTA, CDR2 FQGTGA. Between the trimmed V and J ends, which lost 5 bases and 4 bases, there was a span of 15 bases. There are 15 residues in the CDR3. CDR3 protein: CASSPKPDKYNEQFF. CDR3 nucleotides: TGTGCCAGCAGCCCTAAACCGGACAAATACAATGAGCAGTTCTTC.

The sample holds one count of this clone. The chain links TRBV9 to TRBJ2-2, with 12 bases fitting TRBD1. This CDR3 has 16 amino acids. After removal of 4 bases from V and 6 bases from J, the junction contained 7 bases not matched to a gene. CDR1 is SGDLS, CDR2 YYNGEE, per germline. The CDR3 is CASSPTGTGGPGELFF. The CDR3 DNA sequence: TGTGCCAGCAGCCCCACCGGGACAGGGGGCCCCGGGGAGCTGTTTTTT. Looking up the rest from reference TRBV9 and TRBJ2-2 gives the full variable domain: DSGVTQTPKHLITATGQRVTLRCSPRSGDLSVYWYQQSLDQGLQFLIQYYNGEERAKGNILERFSAQQFPDLHSELNLSSLELGDSALYFCASSPTGTGGPGELFFGEGSRLTVL.

The chain uses TRBV2 and TRBJ2-7; TRBD1 is a possible D gene (5 bases). The V gene's germline CDR1 is SNHLY and CDR2 FYNNEI. The V gene lost 4 bases and the J gene lost 3 bases, with 13 bases spanning the gap. The CDR3 sequence is 14 residues long. The CDR3 spells CASSGGRVNYEQYF. Written as DNA, the CDR3 is TGTGCCAGCAGTGGGGGCAGAGTTAACTACGAGCAGTACTTC.

The V gene is TRBV15, the J gene TRBJ1-3; 9 bases line up with TRBD1. Germline-derived CDR1 and CDR2 are LNHNV and YYDKDF (reference sequence). With 1 base clipped from V and 2 bases from J, the junction kept 3 bases outside the gene matches. The CDR3 is made up of 16 amino acids. The CDR3 coding sequence is TGTGCCACCAGCAGAGCACAGGGGGCGGCTGGAAACACCATATATTTT. It encodes CATSRAQGAAGNTIYF.

The chain employs TRBV6-5 and TRBJ2-4; 11 bases align to TRBD2. Losses at the gene ends were 6 bases for V and 9 bases for J; bases not matched to a gene: 4. Per the germline V gene, CDR1 is MNHEY and CDR2 is SVGAGI. The CDR3 runs 13 residues. CDR3 coding DNA: TGTGCCAGCAGCTCCGGGACTAGCGGCATTCAGTACTTC. Protein sequence: CASSSGTSGIQYF.

The rearrangement links TRBV9 to TRBJ2-7; TRBD2 aligns across 14 bases. After removal of 0 bases from V and 6 bases from J, the junction contained 8 bases not matched to a gene. The CDR3 contains 17 residues. From germline, CDR1 is SGDLS and CDR2 YYNGEE. This CDR3 is CASSVGPGTSGSSEQYF. For the CDR3, the DNA is TGTGCCAGCAGCGTAGGGCCCGGGACTAGCGGGAGTAGCGAGCAGTACTTC. Using reference TRBV9 and TRBJ2-7 for the parts outside the CDR3, the full variable domain is DSGVTQTPKHLITATGQRVTLRCSPRSGDLSVYWYQQSLDQGLQFLIQYYNGEERAKGNILERFSAQQFPDLHSELNLSSLELGDSALYFCASSVGPGTSGSSEQYFGPGTRLTVT.

The chain employs TRBV27 and TRBJ1-2, with TRBD1 identical over 7 bases. This CDR3 has 13 amino acids. Germline CDR1 and CDR2: MNHEY and SMNVEV (reference sequence). The J segment lost 6 bases and the V segment lost 6 bases, leaving 7 bases of the junction unmatched. DNA for the CDR3: TGTGCCAGCAGCAGAGGGACAGCCAATGGCTACACCTTC. Amino acid sequence: CASSRGTANGYTF.

The V call is TRBV11-2, the J call TRBJ2-7, with a possible D match to TRBD1 (7 bases). The CDR3 covers 15 residues. From germline, CDR1 is SGHAT and CDR2 FQNNGV. Trimming removed 6 bases from V and 3 bases from J, with 18 bases in between. The CDR3 DNA follows: TGTGCCAGCAGTGTCCGCGGGACAGTGCGCTACGAGCAGTACTTC. Its protein product is CASSVRGTVRYEQYF. Variable domain in full (rest from reference TRBV11-2 and TRBJ2-7): EAGVAQSPRYKIIEKRQSVAFWCNPISGHATLYWYQQILGQGPKLLIQFQNNGVVDDSQLPKDRFSAERLKGVDSTLKIQPAKLEDSAVYLCASSVRGTVRYEQYFGPGTRLTVT.

The rearrangement joins TRBV7-2 to TRBJ2-1; 7 nucleotides line up with TRBD1. CDR1 and CDR2 from the germline V gene are SGHTA and FQGNSA. The J segment lost 9 bases and the V segment lost 3 bases, leaving 11 bases of the junction unmatched. There are 15 residues in the CDR3. The CDR3 is CASSLTGPGWTEQFF. The CDR3 coding sequence is TGTGCCAGCAGCTTGACAGGGCCGGGGTGGACTGAGCAGTTCTTC.

V and J are TRBV4-1 and TRBJ2-3; 8 nucleotides match TRBD2. This CDR3 contains 17 residues. V was clipped by 4 bases and J by 2 bases; unmatched bases: 11. Germline V gene sequence: CDR1 MGHRA, CDR2 YSYEKL. DNA of the CDR3: TGCGCCAGCAGCCCTGGTAGCGGGGCCCATATCACAGATACGCAGTATTTT. Its protein is CASSPGSGAHITDTQYF.

V gene TRBV27 combines with J gene TRBJ2-1; D may be TRBD2 (5 bases). The CDR3 has 16 amino acids. V lost 3 bases and J 8 bases, leaving 20 bases between the germline ends. Germline V gene data show CDR1 as MNHEY and CDR2 as SMNVEV (reference sequence). CDR3: CASSFYWTSSRDEQFF. CDR3 nucleotides: TGTGCCAGCAGTTTTTATTGGACTTCTAGTCGAGATGAGCAGTTCTTC.

The chain has TRBV6-4 and TRBJ2-1; 7 bases line up with TRBD1. CDR1 is MRHNA and CDR2 is SNTAGT in the germline V gene. This CDR3 region has 16 residues. V lost 2 bases, J lost 0 bases, and 4 bases stayed unmatched. The CDR3 DNA reads TGTGCCAGCAGTGACCAAGGGACAGTCTCCTACAATGAGCAGTTCTTC. This encodes CASSDQGTVSYNEQFF.

This CDR3 is CASSLRGEAGFGQFF. For the CDR3, the DNA is TGTGCCAGCAGTTTGAGGGGTGAGGCGGGATTTGGGCAGTTCTTC. The chain couples TRBV28 to TRBJ2-1, with a tentative D call TRBD2 (6 bases). Per germline, CDR1 MDHEN and CDR2 SYDVKM. The CDR3 contains 15 residues. Between the trimmed V and J ends, which lost 3 bases and 12 bases, there was a span of 21 bases.

The chain recombines TRBV21-1 with TRBJ1-4. TRBV21-1 is given as a pseudogene. The CDR3 totals 14 residues. This CDR3 reads CASSNRGTNEKLFF. The CDR3 DNA sequence: TGTGCCAGCAGCAACCGGGGGACTAATGAAAAACTGTTTTTT.

The chain carries TRBV15 and TRBJ2-4; D gene ambiguous. The CDR3 is 15 residues long. Trimming took off 0 bases at V and 5 bases at J, with 11 bases between the two ends. Germline V gives CDR1 LNHNV, CDR2 YYDKDF (reference sequence). CDR3 sequence: CATSRDDNSENIQYF. The CDR3, as DNA: TGTGCCACCAGCAGAGATGATAACTCGGAAAACATTCAGTACTTC.

This clone has just a few counts. The gene calls are TRBV4-3 and TRBJ2-2; maybe TRBD1 (6 bases). V lost 4 bases and J lost 1, with 10 bases in between. Germline loops: CDR1 LGHNA, CDR2 YSLEER. The CDR3 consists of 15 residues. The CDR3 reads CASSLEQGNTGELFF. DNA for the CDR3: TGCGCCAGCAGCCTCGAACAGGGGAACACCGGGGAGCTGTTTTTT.

The chain has TRBV6-4 and TRBJ1-2, with TRBD1 matching 7 bases. V dropped 7 bases and J dropped 1; count of bases not matched to a gene: 6. This CDR3 spans 14 amino acids. CDR1 MRHNA and CDR2 SNTAGT come from the germline V gene. CDR3 nucleotides: TGTGCCAGCAAGCAGGACAGGAATAACTATGGCTACACCTTC. Translating it yields CASKQDRNNYGYTF.

V and J are TRBV2 and TRBJ2-1; TRBD2 aligns across 11 bases. The germline V gene encodes CDR1 SNHLY and CDR2 FYNNEI. Germline trimming cut 8 bases from V and 9 bases from J; bases unmatched to any gene: 12. CDR3 length: 15 amino acids. CDR3 region: CASGGLAGAATEQFF. CDR3 in DNA: TGTGCCAGCGGCGGACTAGCGGGCGCAGCTACTGAGCAGTTCTTC.

This sequence joins TRBV19 and TRBJ2-2; perhaps TRBD1 as D (6 bases). The CDR3 runs to 14 residues. The V end lost 4 bases, the J end lost 3 bases, and 9 bases lay between the germline ends. The germline V gene has CDR1 LNHDA and CDR2 SQIVND (reference sequence). DNA for the CDR3: TGTGCCAGTAGTAGCGGACAGTACACCGGGGAGCTGTTTTTT. It translates to CASSSGQYTGELFF.

The CDR3 DNA is TGTGCCAGCAGCTTTCTCGGGAGGACCCAAGAGACCCAGTACTTC. Translating it yields CASSFLGRTQETQYF. J is TRBJ2-5 and V is TRBV5-6; 7 nucleotides line up with TRBD2. The CDR3 consists of 15 residues. Germline assignment: CDR1 SGHDT and CDR2 YYEEEE. V shed 2 bases and J 1 base; nucleotides not matched to a gene: 5.

This chain joins TRBV29-1 and TRBJ2-3, with D maybe TRBD2 (6 bases). The CDR3 has 15 residues. The germline CDR1 and CDR2 sequences are SQVTM and ANQGSEA. V dropped 0 bases and J dropped 6 bases, with 16 bases sitting between them. CDR3 residues: CSVEDPRLGADTQYF. The CDR3 DNA is TGCAGCGTTGAAGATCCGCGACTAGGGGCCGATACGCAGTATTTT.

J is TRBJ2-7 and V is TRBV5-4, with D possibly TRBD1 on 7 matching bases. V was clipped by 4 bases and J by 2 bases, with 16 bases between them. The CDR3 spans 15 residues. The germline V gene has CDR1 SGHNT and CDR2 YYREEE (reference sequence). DNA of the CDR3: TGTGCCAGCAGCCAGGGGGGCGGGACCCCCTACGAGCAGTACTTC. Its translation: CASSQGGGTPYEQYF. Filled out from reference TRBV5-4 and TRBJ2-7, the complete variable domain reads ETGVTQSPTHLIKTRGQQVTLRCSSQSGHNTVSWYQQALGQGPQFIFQYYREEENGRGNFPPRFSGLQFPNYSSELNVNALELDDSALYLCASSQGGGTPYEQYFGPGTRLTVT.

The gene calls are TRBV4-1 and TRBJ2-2; TRBD2 agrees at 10 bases. The length of the CDR3 is 16 residues. V was pared by 6 bases and J by 5 bases, with 9 bases of the junction left unmatched. CDR1 is MGHRA, CDR2 YSYEKL, per germline. The CDR3: CASRGASGSRTGELFF. CDR3 DNA: TGCGCCAGCAGGGGAGCTAGCGGGAGTCGGACCGGGGAGCTGTTTTTT.

This sequence joins TRBV30 and TRBJ1-2; no reliable D call. The CDR3 has 11 amino acids. Trimming cost V 0 bases and J 10 bases, with 9 bases left between them. The germline gives CDR1 GTSNPN, CDR2 SVGIG (reference sequence). The CDR3 loop is CAWSVNGDYTF. In DNA form, the CDR3 reads TGTGCCTGGAGTGTAAACGGAGACTACACCTTC.

V gene TRBV7-8 combines with J gene TRBJ2-7; D is ambiguous. Trimming pared 6 bases from V and 1 base from J, leaving 10 bases between. Germline CDR1 reads SGHVS; CDR2 reads FQNEAQ. This CDR3 is built from 13 residues. CDR3 DNA sequence: TGTGCCAGCAGAGAGCCAGGATCCTACGAGCAGTACTTC. It specifies CASREPGSYEQYF.

This rearrangement joins TRBV30 to TRBJ2-1, with D possibly being TRBD2 (6 bases). The CDR3 has 13 residues. Germline V lookup: CDR1 GTSNPN, CDR2 SVGIG (reference sequence). The germline V and J ends were trimmed by 1 base and 5 bases, with 9 bases remaining between them. The CDR3 nucleotides are TGTGCCTGGAGTGAGGGGACTCACAATGAGCAGTTCTTC. It specifies CAWSEGTHNEQFF.